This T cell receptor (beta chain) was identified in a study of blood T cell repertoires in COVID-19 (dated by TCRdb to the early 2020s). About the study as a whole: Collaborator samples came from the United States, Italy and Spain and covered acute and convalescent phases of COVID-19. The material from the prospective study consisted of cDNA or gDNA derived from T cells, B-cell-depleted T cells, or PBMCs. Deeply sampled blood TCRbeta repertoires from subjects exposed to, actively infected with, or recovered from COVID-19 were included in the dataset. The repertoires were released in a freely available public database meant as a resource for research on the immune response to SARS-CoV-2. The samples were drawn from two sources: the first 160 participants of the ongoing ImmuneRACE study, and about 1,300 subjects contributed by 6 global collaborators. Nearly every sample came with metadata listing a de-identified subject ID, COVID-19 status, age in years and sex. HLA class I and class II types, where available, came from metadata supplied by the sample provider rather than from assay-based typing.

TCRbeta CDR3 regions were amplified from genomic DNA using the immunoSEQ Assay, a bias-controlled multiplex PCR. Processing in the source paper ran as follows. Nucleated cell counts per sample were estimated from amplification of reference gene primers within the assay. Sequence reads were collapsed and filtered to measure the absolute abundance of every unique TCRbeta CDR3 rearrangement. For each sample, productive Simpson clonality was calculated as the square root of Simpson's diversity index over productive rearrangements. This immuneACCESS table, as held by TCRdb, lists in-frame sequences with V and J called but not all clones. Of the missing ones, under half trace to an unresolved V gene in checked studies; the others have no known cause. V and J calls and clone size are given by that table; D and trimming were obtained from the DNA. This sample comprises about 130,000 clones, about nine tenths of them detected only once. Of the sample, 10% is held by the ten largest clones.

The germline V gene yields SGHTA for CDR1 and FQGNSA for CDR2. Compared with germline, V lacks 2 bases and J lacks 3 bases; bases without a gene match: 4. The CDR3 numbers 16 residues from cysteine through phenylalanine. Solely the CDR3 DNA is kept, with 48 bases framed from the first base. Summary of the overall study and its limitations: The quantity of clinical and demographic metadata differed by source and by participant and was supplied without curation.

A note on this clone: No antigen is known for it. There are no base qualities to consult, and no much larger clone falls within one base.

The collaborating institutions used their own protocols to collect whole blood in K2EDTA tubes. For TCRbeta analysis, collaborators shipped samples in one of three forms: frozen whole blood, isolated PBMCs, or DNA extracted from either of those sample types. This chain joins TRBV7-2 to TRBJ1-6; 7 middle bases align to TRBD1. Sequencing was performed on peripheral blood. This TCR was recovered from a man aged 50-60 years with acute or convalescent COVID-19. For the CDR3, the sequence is CASSLTGDSYNSPLHF. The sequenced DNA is TGTGCCAGCAGCTTAACCGGGGACAGCTATAATTCACCCCTCCACTTT.